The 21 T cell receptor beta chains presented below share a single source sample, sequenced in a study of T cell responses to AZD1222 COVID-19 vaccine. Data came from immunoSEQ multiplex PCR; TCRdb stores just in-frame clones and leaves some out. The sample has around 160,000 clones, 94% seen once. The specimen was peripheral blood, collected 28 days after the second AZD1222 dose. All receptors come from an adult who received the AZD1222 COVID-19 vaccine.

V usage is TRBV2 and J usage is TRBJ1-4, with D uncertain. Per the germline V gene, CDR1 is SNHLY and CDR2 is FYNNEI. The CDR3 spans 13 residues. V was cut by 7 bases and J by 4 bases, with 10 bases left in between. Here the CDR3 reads CASTADHNEKLFF. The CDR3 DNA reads TGTGCCAGCACGGCAGACCATAATGAAAAACTGTTTTTT.

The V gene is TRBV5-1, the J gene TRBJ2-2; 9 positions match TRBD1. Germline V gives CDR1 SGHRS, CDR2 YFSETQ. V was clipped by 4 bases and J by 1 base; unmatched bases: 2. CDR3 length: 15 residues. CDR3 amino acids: CASSTGQGNTGELFF. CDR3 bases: TGCGCCAGCAGCACGGGACAGGGGAACACCGGGGAGCTGTTTTTT.

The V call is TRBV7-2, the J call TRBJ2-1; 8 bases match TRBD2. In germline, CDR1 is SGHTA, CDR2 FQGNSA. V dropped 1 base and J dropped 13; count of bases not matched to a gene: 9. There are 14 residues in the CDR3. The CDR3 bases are TGTGCCAGCAGCTTAGAAGGACTAGCTCTTGAACAGTTCTTC. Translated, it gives CASSLEGLALEQFF.

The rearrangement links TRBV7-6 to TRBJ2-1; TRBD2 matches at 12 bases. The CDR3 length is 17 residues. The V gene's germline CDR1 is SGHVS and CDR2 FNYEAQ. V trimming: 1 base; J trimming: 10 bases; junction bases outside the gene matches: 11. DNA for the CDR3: TGTGCCAGCAGCTTAGGAAGGACTAGCGGGGCCAGAGGGGAGCAGTTCTTC. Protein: CASSLGRTSGARGEQFF.

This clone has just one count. In nucleotides, the CDR3 is TGTGCCAGCAGCGCAGGTAGGGGGGCGAACACAGATACGCAGTATTTT. This gives the protein CASSAGRGANTDTQYF. The rearrangement links TRBV9 to TRBJ2-3, with D perhaps matching TRBD1 or TRBD2 (6 bases each). Germline CDR1 reads SGDLS; CDR2 reads YYNGEE. This CDR3 region has 16 residues. V dropped 3 bases and J dropped 2 bases, with 16 bases sitting between them.

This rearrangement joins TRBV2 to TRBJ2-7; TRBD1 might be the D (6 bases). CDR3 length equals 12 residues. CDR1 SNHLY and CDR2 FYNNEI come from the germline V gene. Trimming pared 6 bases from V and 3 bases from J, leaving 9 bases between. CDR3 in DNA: TGTGCCAGCAGCGTACAGGGCTACGAGCAGTACTTC. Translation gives CASSVQGYEQYF.

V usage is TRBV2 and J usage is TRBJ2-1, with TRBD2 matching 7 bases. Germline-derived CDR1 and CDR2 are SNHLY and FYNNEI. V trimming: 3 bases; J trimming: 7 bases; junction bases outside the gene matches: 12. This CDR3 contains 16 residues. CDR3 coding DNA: TGTGCCAGCAGTGAGCCGGGGGGAGGGCATGGGAATGAGCAGTTCTTC. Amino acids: CASSEPGGGHGNEQFF. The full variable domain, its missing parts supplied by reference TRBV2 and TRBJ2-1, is EPEVTQTPSHQVTQMGQEVILRCVPISNHLYFYWYRQILGQKVEFLVSFYNNEISEKSEIFDDQFSVERPDGSNFTLKIRSTKLEDSAMYFCASSEPGGGHGNEQFFGPGTRLTVL.

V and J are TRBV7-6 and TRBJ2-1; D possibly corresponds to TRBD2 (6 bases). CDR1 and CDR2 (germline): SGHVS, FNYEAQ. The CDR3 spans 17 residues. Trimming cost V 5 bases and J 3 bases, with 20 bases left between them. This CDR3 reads CASSPMARGGGYNEQFF. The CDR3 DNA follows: TGTGCCAGCAGCCCCATGGCGCGGGGTGGGGGCTACAATGAGCAGTTCTTC.

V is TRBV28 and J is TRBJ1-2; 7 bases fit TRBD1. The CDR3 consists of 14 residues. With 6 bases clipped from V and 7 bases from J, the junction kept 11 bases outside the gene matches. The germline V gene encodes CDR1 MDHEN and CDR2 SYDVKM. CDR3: CASSPKTGWRGYTF. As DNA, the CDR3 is TGTGCCAGCAGCCCCAAGACAGGGTGGCGTGGCTACACCTTC.

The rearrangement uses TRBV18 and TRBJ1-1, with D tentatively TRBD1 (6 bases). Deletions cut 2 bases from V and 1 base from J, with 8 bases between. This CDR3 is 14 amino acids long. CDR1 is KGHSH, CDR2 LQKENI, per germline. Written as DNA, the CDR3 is TGTGCCAGCTCACCAACCAGGGGGAACACTGAAGCTTTCTTT. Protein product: CASSPTRGNTEAFF.

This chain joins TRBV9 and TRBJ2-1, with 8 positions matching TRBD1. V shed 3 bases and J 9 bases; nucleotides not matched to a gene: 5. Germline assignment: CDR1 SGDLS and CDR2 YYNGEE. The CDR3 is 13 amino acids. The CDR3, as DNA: TGTGCCAGCAGCGGAGGACAGGGTAGTGAGCAGTTCTTC. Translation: CASSGGQGSEQFF.

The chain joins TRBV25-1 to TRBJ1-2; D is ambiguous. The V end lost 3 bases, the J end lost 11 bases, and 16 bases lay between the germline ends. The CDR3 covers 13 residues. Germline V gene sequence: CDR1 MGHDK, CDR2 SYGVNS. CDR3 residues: CASSDFYRGGYTF. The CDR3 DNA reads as TGTGCCAGCAGTGATTTCTACCGTGGAGGGTACACCTTC.

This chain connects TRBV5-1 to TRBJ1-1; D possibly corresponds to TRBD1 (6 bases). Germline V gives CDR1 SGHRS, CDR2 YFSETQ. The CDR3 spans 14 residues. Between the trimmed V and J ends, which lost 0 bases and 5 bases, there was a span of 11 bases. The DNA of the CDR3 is TGCGCCAGCAGCTTGGAGGGGGGATGGACTGAAGCTTTCTTT. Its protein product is CASSLEGGWTEAFF. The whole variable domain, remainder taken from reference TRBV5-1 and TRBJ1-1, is KAGVTQTPRYLIKTRGQQVTLSCSPISGHRSVSWYQQTPGQGLQFLFEYFSETQRNKGNFPGRFSGRQFSNSRSEMNVSTLELGDSALYLCASSLEGGWTEAFFGQGTRLTVV.

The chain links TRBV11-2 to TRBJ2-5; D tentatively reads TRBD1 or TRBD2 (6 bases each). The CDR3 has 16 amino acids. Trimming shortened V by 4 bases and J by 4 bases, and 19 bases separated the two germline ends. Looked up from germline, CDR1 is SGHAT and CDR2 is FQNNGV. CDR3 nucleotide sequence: TGTGCCAGCAGCTCACTGCCGGGGGCATTAGTAGAGACCCAGTACTTC. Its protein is CASSSLPGALVETQYF.

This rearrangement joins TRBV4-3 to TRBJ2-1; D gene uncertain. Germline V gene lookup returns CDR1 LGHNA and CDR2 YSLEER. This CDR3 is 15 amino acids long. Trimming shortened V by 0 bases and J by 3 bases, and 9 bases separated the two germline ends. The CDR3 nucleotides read TGCGCCAGCAGCCAAGAGTCAGCCCTCTACAATGAGCAGTTCTTC. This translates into CASSQESALYNEQFF.

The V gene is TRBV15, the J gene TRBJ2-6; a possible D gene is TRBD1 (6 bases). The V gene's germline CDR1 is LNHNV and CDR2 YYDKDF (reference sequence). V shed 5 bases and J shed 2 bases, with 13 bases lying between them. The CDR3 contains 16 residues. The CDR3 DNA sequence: TGTGCCACCAGCGGCACCAGGGGAACTGGGGCCAACGTCCTGACTTTC. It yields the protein CATSGTRGTGANVLTF.

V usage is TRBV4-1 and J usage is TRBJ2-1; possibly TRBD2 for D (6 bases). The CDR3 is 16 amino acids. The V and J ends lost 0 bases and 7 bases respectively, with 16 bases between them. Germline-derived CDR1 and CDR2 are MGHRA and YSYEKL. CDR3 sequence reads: CASSQDRWDSKNEQFF. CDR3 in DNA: TGCGCCAGCAGCCAAGATCGGTGGGACTCAAAAAATGAGCAGTTCTTC.

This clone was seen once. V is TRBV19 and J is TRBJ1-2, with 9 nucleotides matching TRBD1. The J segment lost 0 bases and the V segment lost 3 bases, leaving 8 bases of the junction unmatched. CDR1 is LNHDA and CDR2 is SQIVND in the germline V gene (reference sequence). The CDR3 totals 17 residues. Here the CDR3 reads CASSIRTGDLTNYGYTF. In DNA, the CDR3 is TGTGCCAGTAGTATTAGGACAGGGGATCTCACTAACTATGGCTACACCTTC.

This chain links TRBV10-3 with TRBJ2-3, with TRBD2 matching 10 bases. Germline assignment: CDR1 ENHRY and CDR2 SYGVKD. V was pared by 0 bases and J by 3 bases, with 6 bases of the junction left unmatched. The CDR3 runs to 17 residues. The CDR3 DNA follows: TGTGCCATCAGTGAGTCGTTAAGCGGGAGGGCGACAGATACGCAGTATTTT. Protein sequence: CAISESLSGRATDTQYF.

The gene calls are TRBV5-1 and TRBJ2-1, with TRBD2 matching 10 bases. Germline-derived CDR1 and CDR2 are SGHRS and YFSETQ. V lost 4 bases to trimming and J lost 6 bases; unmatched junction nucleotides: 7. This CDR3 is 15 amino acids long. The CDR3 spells CASSMGLASTNEQFF. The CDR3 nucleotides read TGCGCCAGCAGCATGGGACTAGCGAGTACCAATGAGCAGTTCTTC.

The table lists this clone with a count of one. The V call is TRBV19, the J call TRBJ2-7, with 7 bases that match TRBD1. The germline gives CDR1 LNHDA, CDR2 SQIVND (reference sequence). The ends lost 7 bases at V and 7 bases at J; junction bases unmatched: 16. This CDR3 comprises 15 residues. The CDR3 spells CASKLGTGEMGEQYF. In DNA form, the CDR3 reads TGTGCCAGTAAGTTGGGCACAGGGGAGATGGGGGAGCAGTACTTC.